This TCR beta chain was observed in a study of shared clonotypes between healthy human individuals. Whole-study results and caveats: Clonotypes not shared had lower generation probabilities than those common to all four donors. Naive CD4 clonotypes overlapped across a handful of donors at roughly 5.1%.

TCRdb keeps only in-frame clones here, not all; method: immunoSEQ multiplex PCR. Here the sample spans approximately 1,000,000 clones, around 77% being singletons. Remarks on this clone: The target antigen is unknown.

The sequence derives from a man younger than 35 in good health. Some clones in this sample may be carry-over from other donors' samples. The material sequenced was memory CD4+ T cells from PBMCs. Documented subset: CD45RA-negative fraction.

The CDR3 protein is CATDERADGSPDYEQYF. CDR3 nucleotide sequence: TGTGCCACCGACGAACGGGCGGACGGGAGTCCGGACTACGAGCAGTACTTC. The rearrangement links TRBV7-9 to TRBJ2-7, with a tentative D call TRBD2 (6 bases). From germline, CDR1 is SEHNR and CDR2 FQNEAQ (reference sequence). CDR3 length: 17 amino acids. Deletions cut 10 bases from V and 3 bases from J, with 28 bases between.